A selection of T cell receptor beta chains follows, all from one sample in a study of human T cells and chemical hapten exposure. TCRdb itself ran the RACE reads through MiXCR, one entry per CDR3 protein. The sample includes roughly 50,000 distinct CDR3 sequences, approximately 10% of them seen just once. The specimen comprised whole blood, sampled in connection with sensitization to the hapten diphenylcyclopropenone (DPC). Receptor source: a woman in her forties with alopecia areata. Some clones in this sample may be carry-over from other donors' samples. CDR3s include the opening cysteine and the closing phenylalanine or tryptophan. D genes are given only for firm matches. Clone sizes are given selectively: once, few, many, or a class where the clone is expanded.

clone size,D gene,J gene,V gene,CDR3 DNA,CDR3 protein
many,NA,TRBJ2-1,TRBV30,TGTGCCTGGAGTGCGGCTAGTGGAAATGAGCAGTTCTTC,CAWSAASGNEQFF
many,NA,TRBJ1-5,TRBV7-8,TGTGCCAGCAGCCTCCATGGGGCGAGTCAGCCCCAGCATTTT,CASSLHGASQPQHF
few,NA,TRBJ2-1,TRBV5-1,TGCGCCAGCAGCTTGGGGGGTGGCCTCTACAATGAGCAGTTCTTC,CASSLGGGLYNEQFF
many,NA,TRBJ1-1,TRBV11-2,TGTGCCAGCAGCGCAGACCCAGGGGTTATCACTGAAGCTTTCTTT,CASSADPGVITEAFF
many,NA,TRBJ1-1,TRBV6-2/TRBV6-3,TGTGCCAGCAGTTATGGGGGGAACACTGAAGCTTTCTTT,CASSYGGNTEAFF
NA,NA,TRBJ1-5,TRBV20-1,TGCAGTGCTAGAGATCTTTCGCTGATCAATCAGCCCCAGCATTTT,CSARDLSLINQPQHF
NA,NA,TRBJ2-1,TRBV3-1,TGTGCCAGCAGCCCCGGCGGGAATGAGCAGTTCTTC,CASSPGGNEQFF
NA,NA,TRBJ1-3,TRBV7-9,TGTGCCGTCTCTGGAAACACCATATATTTT,CAVSGNTIYF
NA,NA,TRBJ2-3,TRBV11-2,TGTGCCAGCAGCCCCGATGGAAGCACAGATACGCAGTATTTT,CASSPDGSTDTQYF
NA,TRBD1,TRBJ2-3,TRBV7-2,TGTGCCAGCAGCCTATCCCGGGACAGGGGAGATACGCAGTATTTT,CASSLSRDRGDTQYF
many,NA,TRBJ1-1,TRBV11-2,TGTGCCAGCAGCTTAGATGGCGGGGCCAACACTGAAGCTTTCTTT,CASSLDGGANTEAFF
NA,NA,TRBJ2-3,TRBV18,TGTGCCAGCTCACCACCCTCATTGGATACGCAGTATTTT,CASSPPSLDTQYF
few,NA,TRBJ2-1,TRBV18,TGTGCCAGCTCACTTCAGGGACGTGAGCAGTTCTTC,CASSLQGREQFF
many,TRBD2,TRBJ2-3,TRBV12-3/TRBV12-4,TGTGCCAGCAGTTTAGCGGCTAGCGGGAGTGTCTCAGATACGCAGTATTTT,CASSLAASGSVSDTQYF
NA,TRBD2,TRBJ2-5,TRBV20-1,TGCAGTGCTAGAGATGGGACTAGCGGGATTGAGACCCAGTACTTC,CSARDGTSGIETQYF
few,NA,TRBJ1-1,TRBV28,TGTGCCATTATAGAGATGGGTGGCACTGAAGCTTTCTTT,CAIIEMGGTEAFF
NA,TRBD1,TRBJ2-2,TRBV28,TGTGCCAGCAGTTTCTCGGACAGGGGTACCGGGGAGCTGTTTTTT,CASSFSDRGTGELFF
NA,NA,TRBJ1-1,TRBV28,TGTGCCAGCAGTTTCGGCAGGAGGAACACTGAAGCTTTCTTT,CASSFGRRNTEAFF
NA,NA,TRBJ2-1,TRBV15,TGTGCCACCAGCAGAGTAGGCGATGAGCAGTTCTTC,CATSRVGDEQFF
NA,NA,TRBJ1-4,TRBV28,TGTGCCAGCAACCCTAATAATGAAAAACTGTTTTTT,CASNPNNEKLFF
many,TRBD2,TRBJ2-7,TRBV10-3,TGTGCCATCAGGTCCGGGACTAGTTCCCACGAGCAGTACTTC,CAIRSGTSSHEQYF
few,NA,TRBJ2-7,TRBV7-9,TGTGCCAGCCGGGACACGGCATCCTACGAGCAGTACTTC,CASRDTASYEQYF
NA,NA,TRBJ2-5,TRBV29-1,TGCAGCGTGCGGCGACAAGAGACCCAGTACTTC,CSVRRQETQYF
many,NA,TRBJ2-5,TRBV30,TGTGCCGGTACTCGGGGGGAGACCCAGTACTTC,CAGTRGETQYF
many,TRBD1,TRBJ2-1,TRBV27,TGTGCCAGCAGTTTATGGACAGGGTTTAACGATGAGCAGTTCTTC,CASSLWTGFNDEQFF
NA,NA,TRBJ2-5,TRBV5-4,TGTGCCAGCAGCACGGACTCCCAAGAGACCCAGTACTTC,CASSTDSQETQYF
many,NA,TRBJ1-1,TRBV20-1,TGCAGTGCTAGAGATCTTCGGACAGAATACACTGAAGCTTTCTTT,CSARDLRTEYTEAFF
many,TRBD1,TRBJ1-2,TRBV10-3,TGTGCCATCACCCCGGGACAGGGTGACCATGGCTACACCTTC,CAITPGQGDHGYTF